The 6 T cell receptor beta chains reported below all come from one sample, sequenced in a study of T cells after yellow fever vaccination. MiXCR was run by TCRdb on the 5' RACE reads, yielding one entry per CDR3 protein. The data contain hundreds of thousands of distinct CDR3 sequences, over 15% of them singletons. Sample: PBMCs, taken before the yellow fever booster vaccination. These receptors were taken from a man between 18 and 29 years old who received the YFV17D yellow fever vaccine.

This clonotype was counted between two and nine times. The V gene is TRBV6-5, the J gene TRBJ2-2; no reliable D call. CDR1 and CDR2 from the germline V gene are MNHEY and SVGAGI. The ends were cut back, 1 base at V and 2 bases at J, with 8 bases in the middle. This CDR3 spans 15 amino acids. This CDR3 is CASSYFGGNTGELFF. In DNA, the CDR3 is TGTGCCAGCAGTTACTTCGGTGGTAACACCGGGGAGCTGTTTTTT.

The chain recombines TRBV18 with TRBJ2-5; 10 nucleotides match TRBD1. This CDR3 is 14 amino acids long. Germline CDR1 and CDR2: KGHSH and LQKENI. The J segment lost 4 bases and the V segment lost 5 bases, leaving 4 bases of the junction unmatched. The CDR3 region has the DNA TGTGCCAGCTCATCCGGGACAGGGGTAGAGACCCAGTACTTC. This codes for CASSSGTGVETQYF. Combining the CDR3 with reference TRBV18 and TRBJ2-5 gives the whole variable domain NAGVMQNPRHLVRRRGQEARLRCSPMKGHSHVYWYRQLPEEGLKFMVYLQKENIIDESGMPKERFSAEFPKEGPSILRIQQVVRGDSAAYFCASSSGTGVETQYFGPGTRLLVL.

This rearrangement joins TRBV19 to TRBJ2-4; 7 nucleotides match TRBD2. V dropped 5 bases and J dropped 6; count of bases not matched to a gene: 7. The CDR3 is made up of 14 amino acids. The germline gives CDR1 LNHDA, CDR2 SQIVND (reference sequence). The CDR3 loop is CASSPSGALNIQYF. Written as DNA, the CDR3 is TGTGCCAGTAGTCCAAGCGGGGCCCTAAACATTCAGTACTTC. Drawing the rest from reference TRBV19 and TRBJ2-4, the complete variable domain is DGGITQSPKYLFRKEGQNVTLSCEQNLNHDAMYWYRQDPGQGLRLIYYSQIVNDFQKGDIAEGYSVSREKKESFPLTVTSAQKNPTAFYLCASSPSGALNIQYFGAGTRLSVL.

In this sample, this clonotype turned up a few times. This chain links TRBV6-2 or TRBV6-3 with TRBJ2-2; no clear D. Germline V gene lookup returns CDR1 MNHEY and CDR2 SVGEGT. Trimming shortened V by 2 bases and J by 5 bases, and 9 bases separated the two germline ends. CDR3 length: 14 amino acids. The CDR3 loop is CASSYRVQTGELFF. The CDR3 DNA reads TGTGCCAGCAGTTACAGGGTTCAGACCGGGGAGCTGTTTTTT.

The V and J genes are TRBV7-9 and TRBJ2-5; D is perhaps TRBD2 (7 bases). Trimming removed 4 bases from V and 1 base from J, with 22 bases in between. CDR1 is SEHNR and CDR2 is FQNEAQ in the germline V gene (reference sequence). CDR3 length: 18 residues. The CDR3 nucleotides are TGTGCCAGCAGCTCCCCAGGGGATCGGCGGGGGCCCCAAGAGACCCAGTACTTC. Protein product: CASSSPGDRRGPQETQYF.

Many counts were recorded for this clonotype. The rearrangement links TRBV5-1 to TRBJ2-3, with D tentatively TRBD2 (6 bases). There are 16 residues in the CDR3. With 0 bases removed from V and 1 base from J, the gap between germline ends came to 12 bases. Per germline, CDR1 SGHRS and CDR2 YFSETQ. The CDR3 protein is CASSLGREDRTDTQYF. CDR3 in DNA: TGCGCCAGCAGCTTGGGGAGGGAAGACCGCACAGATACGCAGTATTTT.